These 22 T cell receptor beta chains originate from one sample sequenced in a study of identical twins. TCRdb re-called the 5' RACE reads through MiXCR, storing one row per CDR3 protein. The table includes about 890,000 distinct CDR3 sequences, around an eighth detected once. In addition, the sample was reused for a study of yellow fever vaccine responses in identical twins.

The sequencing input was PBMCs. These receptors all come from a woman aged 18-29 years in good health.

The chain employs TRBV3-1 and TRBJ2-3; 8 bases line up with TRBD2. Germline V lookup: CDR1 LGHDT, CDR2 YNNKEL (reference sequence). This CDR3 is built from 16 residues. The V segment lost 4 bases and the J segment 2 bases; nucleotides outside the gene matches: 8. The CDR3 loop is CASSRLGGALTDTQYF. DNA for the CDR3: TGTGCCAGCAGCCGGCTCGGGGGGGCCCTCACAGATACGCAGTATTTT.

This CDR3 is CASSLISGRDTGELFF. Here the CDR3 DNA reads TGTGCCAGCAGCTTGATTAGCGGGAGAGACACCGGGGAGCTGTTTTTT. The chain couples TRBV5-6 to TRBJ2-2; 9 nucleotides align to TRBD2. Germline V CDR1 and CDR2: SGHDT, YYEEEE. V shed 1 base and J 3 bases; nucleotides not matched to a gene: 4. This CDR3 has 16 residues.

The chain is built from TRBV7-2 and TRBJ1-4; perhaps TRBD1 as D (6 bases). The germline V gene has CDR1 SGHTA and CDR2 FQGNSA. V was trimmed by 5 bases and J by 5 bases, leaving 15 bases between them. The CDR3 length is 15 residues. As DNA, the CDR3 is TGTGCCAGCAGCCCTCCCAGGGGCGCAAATGAAAAACTGTTTTTT. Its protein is CASSPPRGANEKLFF.

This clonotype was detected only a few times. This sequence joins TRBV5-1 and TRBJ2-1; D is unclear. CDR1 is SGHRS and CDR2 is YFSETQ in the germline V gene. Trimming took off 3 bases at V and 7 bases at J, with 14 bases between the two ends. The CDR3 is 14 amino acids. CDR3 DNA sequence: TGCGCCAGCAGCTCGGGCTATTCCTGGAATGAGCAGTTCTTC. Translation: CASSSGYSWNEQFF. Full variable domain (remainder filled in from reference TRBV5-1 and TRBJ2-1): KAGVTQTPRYLIKTRGQQVTLSCSPISGHRSVSWYQQTPGQGLQFLFEYFSETQRNKGNFPGRFSGRQFSNSRSEMNVSTLELGDSALYLCASSSGYSWNEQFFGPGTRLTVL.

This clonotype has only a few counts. The CDR3 DNA reads as TGTGCCAGCAGTGAATTTGGGGGTGAGGAGACCCAGTACTTC. Translating it yields CASSEFGGEETQYF. The rearrangement links TRBV2 to TRBJ2-5; D may match TRBD1 or TRBD2 (5 bases each). Germline lookup yields CDR1 SNHLY and CDR2 FYNNEI. V was clipped by 2 bases and J by 5 bases, with 12 bases between them. The length of the CDR3 is 14 residues.

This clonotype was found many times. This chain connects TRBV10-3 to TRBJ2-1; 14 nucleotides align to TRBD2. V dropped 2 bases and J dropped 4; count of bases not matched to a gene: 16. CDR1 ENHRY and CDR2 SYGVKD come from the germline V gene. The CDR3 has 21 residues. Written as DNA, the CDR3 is TGTGCCATCAGTGAGCCGCTTTTAGGACAACGGACTAGCGGGAGGTACAATGAGCAGTTCTTC. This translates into CAISEPLLGQRTSGRYNEQFF.

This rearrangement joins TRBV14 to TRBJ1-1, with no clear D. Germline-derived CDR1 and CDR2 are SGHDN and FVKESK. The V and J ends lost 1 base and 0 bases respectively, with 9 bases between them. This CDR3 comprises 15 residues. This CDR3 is CASSQVPTLNTEAFF. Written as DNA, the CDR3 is TGTGCCAGCAGCCAAGTTCCGACATTGAACACTGAAGCTTTCTTT.

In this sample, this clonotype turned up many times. Written as DNA, the CDR3 is TGTGCCAGCAGCGAGCTAGGACAGGGGGTCGACGAGCAGTACTTC. Translating it yields CASSELGQGVDEQYF. V is TRBV7-9 and J is TRBJ2-7, with TRBD1 matching over 10 bases. In germline, CDR1 is SEHNR, CDR2 FQNEAQ (reference sequence). The CDR3 loop spans 15 amino acids. J gave up 5 bases and V 5 bases, and 9 bases lay outside the gene matches.

The CDR3, as DNA: TGTGCCAGCAGCTTAACCGAACTAGCGGGAGCGCCAGATACGCAGTATTTT. Translating gives CASSLTELAGAPDTQYF. V is TRBV12-3 or TRBV12-4 and J is TRBJ2-3, with 11 bases matching TRBD2. This CDR3 region has 17 residues. The V gene end was trimmed by 6 bases and the J gene end by 4 bases; junction bases not matched to a gene: 12.

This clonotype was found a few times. CDR3: CASSASLVGNEQFF. The CDR3 bases are TGTGCCAGCAGCGCCTCCTTAGTGGGGAATGAGCAGTTCTTC. V is TRBV13 and J is TRBJ2-1; no clear D gene. Germline CDR1 and CDR2: PRHDT and FYEKMQ (reference sequence). There are 14 residues in the CDR3. V gave up 5 bases and J gave up 7 bases, with 15 bases separating them.

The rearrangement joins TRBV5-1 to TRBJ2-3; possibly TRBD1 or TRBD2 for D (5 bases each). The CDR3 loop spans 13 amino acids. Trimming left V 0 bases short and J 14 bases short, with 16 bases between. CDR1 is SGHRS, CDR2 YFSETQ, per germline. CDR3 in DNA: TGCGCCAGCAGCTTGGAGGTGGGGGACCCCCTGTATTTT. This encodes CASSLEVGDPLYF.

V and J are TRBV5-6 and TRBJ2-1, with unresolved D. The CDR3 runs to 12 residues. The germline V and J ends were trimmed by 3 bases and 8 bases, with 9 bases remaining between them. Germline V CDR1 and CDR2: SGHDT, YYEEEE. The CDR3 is CASSSLRDEQFF. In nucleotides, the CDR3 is TGTGCCAGCAGCTCCCTTCGGGATGAGCAGTTCTTC.

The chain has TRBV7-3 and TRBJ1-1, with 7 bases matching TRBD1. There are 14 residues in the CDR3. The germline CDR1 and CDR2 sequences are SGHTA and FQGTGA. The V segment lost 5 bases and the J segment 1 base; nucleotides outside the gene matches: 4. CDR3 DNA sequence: TGTGCCAGCAGCACCCAGGGGGGGAACACTGAAGCTTTCTTT. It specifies CASSTQGGNTEAFF.

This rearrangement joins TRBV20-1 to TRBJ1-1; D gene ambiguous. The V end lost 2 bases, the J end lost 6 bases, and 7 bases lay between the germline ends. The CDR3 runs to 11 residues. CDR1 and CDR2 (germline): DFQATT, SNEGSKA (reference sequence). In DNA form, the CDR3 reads TGCAGTGCTAGAAATAGGGCTGAAGCTTTCTTT. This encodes CSARNRAEAFF.

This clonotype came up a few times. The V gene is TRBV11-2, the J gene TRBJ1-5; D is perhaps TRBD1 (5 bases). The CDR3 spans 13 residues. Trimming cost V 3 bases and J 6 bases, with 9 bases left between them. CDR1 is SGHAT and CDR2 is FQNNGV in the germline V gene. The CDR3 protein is CASSFGGSQPQHF. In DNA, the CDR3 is TGTGCCAGCAGCTTTGGGGGAAGTCAGCCCCAGCATTTT.

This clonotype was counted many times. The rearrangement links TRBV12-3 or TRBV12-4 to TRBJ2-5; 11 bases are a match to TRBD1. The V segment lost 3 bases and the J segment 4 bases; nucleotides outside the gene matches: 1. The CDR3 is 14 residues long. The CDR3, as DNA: TGTGCCAGCAGTTTCGGGACAGGGGGAGAGACCCAGTACTTC. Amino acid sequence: CASSFGTGGETQYF.

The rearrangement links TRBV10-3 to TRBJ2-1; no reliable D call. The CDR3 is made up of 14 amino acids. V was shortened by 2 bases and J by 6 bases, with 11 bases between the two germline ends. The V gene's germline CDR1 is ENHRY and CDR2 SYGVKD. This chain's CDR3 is CAISEARNFNEQFF. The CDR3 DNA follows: TGTGCCATCAGTGAGGCTAGAAACTTCAATGAGCAGTTCTTC.

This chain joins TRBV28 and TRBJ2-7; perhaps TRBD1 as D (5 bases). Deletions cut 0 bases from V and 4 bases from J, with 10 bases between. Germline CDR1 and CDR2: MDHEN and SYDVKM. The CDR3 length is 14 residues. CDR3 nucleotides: TGTGCCAGCAGTTTATGGCAGGGCATTTACGAGCAGTACTTC. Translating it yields CASSLWQGIYEQYF.

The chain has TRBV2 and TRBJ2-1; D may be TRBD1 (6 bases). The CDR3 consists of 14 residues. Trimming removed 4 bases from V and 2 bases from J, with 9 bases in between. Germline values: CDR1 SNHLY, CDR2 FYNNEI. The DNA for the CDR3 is TGTGCCAGCAGTGGGACAGCGACCTACAATGAGCAGTTCTTC. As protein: CASSGTATYNEQFF.

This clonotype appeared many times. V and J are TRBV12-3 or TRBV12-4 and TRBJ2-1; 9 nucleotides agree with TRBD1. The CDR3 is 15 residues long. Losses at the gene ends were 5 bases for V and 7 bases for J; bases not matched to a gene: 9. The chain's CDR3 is CASSPRDRVRNEQFF. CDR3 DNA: TGTGCCAGCAGTCCCCGGGACAGGGTGAGGAATGAGCAGTTCTTC.

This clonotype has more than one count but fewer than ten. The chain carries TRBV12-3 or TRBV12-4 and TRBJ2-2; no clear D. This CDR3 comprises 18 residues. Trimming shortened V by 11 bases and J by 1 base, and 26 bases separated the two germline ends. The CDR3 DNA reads TGTGCCTTCTGCTTAATGGACCCATTCGCCAGGAACACCGGGGAGCTGTTTTTT. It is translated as CAFCLMDPFARNTGELFF.

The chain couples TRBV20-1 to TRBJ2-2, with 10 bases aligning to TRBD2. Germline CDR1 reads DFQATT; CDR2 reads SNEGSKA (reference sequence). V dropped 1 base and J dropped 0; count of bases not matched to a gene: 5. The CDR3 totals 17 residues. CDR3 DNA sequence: TGCAGTGCTAGAGGGACTAGCGGAAAGACGAACACCGGGGAGCTGTTTTTT. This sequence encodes CSARGTSGKTNTGELFF.